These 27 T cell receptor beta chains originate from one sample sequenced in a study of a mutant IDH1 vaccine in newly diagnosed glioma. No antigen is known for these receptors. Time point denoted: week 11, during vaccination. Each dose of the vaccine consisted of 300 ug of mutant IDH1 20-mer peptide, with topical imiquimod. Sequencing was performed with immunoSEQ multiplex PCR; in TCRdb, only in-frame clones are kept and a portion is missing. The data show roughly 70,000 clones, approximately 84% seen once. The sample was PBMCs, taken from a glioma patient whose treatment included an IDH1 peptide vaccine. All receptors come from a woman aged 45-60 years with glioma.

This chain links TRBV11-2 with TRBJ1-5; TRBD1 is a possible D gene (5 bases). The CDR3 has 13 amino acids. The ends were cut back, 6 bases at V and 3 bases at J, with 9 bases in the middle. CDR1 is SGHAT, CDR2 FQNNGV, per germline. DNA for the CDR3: TGTGCCAGCAGTCGACAGCTCAATCAGCCCCAGCATTTT. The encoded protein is CASSRQLNQPQHF.

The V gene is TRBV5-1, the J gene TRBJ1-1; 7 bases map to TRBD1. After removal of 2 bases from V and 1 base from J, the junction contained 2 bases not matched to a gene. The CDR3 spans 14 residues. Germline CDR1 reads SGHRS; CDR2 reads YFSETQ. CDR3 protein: CASSFQGGNTEAFF. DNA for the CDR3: TGCGCCAGCAGCTTCCAGGGGGGGAACACTGAAGCTTTCTTT. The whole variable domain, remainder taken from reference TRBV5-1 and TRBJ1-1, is KAGVTQTPRYLIKTRGQQVTLSCSPISGHRSVSWYQQTPGQGLQFLFEYFSETQRNKGNFPGRFSGRQFSNSRSEMNVSTLELGDSALYLCASSFQGGNTEAFFGQGTRLTVV.

CDR3 protein: CASSVHRDSNYGYTF. In DNA form, the CDR3 reads TGTGCCAGCAGTGTGCATCGGGACTCTAACTATGGCTACACCTTC. V usage is TRBV2 and J usage is TRBJ1-2, with D possibly TRBD1 on 5 matching bases. From germline, CDR1 is SNHLY and CDR2 FYNNEI. The V end lost 4 bases, the J end lost 0 bases, and 12 bases lay between the germline ends. CDR3 length equals 15 residues.

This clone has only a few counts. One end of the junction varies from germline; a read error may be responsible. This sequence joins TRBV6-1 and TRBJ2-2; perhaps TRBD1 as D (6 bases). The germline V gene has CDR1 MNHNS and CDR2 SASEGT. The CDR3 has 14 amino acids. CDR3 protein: CASRQVPNAGELFF. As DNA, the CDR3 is TGTGCCAGCCGACAGGTCCCGAACGCCGGGGAGCTGTTTTTT.

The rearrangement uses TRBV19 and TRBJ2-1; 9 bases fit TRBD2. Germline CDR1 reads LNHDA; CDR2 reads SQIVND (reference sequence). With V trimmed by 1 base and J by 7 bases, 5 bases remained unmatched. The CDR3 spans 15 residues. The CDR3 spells CASSIGSSGANEQFF. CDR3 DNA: TGTGCCAGTAGTATAGGGTCTAGCGGGGCGAATGAGCAGTTCTTC. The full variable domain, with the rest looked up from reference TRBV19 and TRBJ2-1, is DGGITQSPKYLFRKEGQNVTLSCEQNLNHDAMYWYRQDPGQGLRLIYYSQIVNDFQKGDIAEGYSVSREKKESFPLTVTSAQKNPTAFYLCASSIGSSGANEQFFGPGTRLTVL.

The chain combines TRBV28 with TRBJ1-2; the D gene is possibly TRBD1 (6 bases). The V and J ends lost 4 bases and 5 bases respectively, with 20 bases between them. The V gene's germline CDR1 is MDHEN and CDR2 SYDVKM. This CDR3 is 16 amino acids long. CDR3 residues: CASSSPGGGGVYGYTF. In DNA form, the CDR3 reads TGTGCCAGCAGTTCTCCGGGGGGGGGCGGAGTATATGGCTACACCTTC.

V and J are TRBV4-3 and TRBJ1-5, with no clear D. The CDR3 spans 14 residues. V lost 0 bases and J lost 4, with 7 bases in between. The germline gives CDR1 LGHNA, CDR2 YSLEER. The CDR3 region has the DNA TGCGCCAGCAGCCAAGAAGAGGGTAATCAGCCCCAGCATTTT. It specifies CASSQEEGNQPQHF.

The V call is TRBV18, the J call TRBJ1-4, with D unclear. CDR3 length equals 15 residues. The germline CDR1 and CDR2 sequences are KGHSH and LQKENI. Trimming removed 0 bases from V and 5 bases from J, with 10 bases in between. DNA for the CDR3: TGTGCCAGCTCACCACCAGGCCACGAGAATGAAAAACTGTTTTTT. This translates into CASSPPGHENEKLFF.

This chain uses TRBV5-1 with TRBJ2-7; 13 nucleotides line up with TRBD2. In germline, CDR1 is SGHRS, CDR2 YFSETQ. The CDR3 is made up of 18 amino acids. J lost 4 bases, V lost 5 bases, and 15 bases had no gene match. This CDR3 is CASSSTHKLAGGLYEQYF. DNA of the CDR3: TGCGCCAGCAGTTCAACTCATAAACTAGCGGGGGGGCTTTACGAGCAGTACTTC.

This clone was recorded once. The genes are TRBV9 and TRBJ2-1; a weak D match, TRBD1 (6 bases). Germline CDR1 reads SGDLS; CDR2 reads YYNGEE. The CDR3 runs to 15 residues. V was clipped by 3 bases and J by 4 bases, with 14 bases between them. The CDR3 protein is CASSEGLGQYNEQFF. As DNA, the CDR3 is TGTGCCAGCAGCGAGGGCCTCGGACAGTACAATGAGCAGTTCTTC.

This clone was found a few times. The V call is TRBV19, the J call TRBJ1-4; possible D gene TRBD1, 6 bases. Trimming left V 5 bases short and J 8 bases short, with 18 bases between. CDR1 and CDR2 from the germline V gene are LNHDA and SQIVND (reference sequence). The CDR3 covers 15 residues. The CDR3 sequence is CASSSRGGLEEKLFF. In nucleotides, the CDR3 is TGTGCCAGTAGTTCGCGGGGGGGCCTGGAAGAAAAACTGTTTTTT.

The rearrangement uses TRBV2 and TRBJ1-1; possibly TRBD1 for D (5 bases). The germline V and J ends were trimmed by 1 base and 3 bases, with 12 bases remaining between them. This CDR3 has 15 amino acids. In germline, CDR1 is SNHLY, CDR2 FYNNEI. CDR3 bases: TGTGCCAGCAGTGAAGGGGGTACGGGGGACACTGAAGCTTTCTTT. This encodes CASSEGGTGDTEAFF.

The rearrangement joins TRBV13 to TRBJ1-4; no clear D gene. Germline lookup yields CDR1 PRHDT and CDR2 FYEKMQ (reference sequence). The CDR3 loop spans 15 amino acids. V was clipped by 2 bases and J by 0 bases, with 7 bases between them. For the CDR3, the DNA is TGTGCCAGCAGCTTACGCTCCCCAACTAATGAAAAACTGTTTTTT. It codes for CASSLRSPTNEKLFF.

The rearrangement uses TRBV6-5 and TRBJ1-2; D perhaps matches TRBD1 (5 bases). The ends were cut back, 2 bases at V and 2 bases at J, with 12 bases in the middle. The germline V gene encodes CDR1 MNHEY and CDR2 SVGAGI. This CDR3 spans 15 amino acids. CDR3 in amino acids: CASSYRGDGNYGYTF. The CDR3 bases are TGTGCCAGCAGTTACCGAGGGGACGGAAACTATGGCTACACCTTC.

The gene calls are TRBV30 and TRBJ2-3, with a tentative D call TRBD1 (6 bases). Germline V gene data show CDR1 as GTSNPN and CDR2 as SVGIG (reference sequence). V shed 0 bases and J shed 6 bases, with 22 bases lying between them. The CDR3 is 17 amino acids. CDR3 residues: CAWSVRGRGLSADTQYF. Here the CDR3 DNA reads TGTGCCTGGAGTGTACGGGGCAGGGGATTATCAGCGGATACGCAGTATTTT.

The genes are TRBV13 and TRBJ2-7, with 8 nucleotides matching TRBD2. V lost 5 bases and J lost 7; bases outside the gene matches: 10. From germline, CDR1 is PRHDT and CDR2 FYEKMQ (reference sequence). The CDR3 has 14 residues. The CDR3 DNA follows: TGTGCCAGCAGCCGACGGGAGGGCTTGAGGGAGCAGTACTTC. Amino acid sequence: CASSRREGLREQYF.

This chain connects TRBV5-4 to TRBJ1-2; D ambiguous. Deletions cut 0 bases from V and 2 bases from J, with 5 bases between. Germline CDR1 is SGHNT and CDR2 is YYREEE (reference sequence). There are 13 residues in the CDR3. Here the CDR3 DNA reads TGTGCCAGCAGCTTGGGGGAAAACTATGGCTACACCTTC. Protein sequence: CASSLGENYGYTF.

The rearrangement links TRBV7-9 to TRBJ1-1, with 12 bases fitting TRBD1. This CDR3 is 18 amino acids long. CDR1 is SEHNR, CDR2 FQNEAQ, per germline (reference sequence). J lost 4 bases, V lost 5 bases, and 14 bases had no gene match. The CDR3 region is CASSVRDRGLAVGTEAFF. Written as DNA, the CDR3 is TGTGCCAGCAGCGTCCGGGACAGGGGGCTTGCAGTAGGCACTGAAGCTTTCTTT. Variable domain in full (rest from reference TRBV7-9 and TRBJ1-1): DTGVSQNPRHKITKRGQNVTFRCDPISEHNRLYWYRQTLGQGPEFLTYFQNEAQLEKSRLLSDRFSAERPKGSFSTLEIQRTEQGDSAMYLCASSVRDRGLAVGTEAFFGQGTRLTVV.

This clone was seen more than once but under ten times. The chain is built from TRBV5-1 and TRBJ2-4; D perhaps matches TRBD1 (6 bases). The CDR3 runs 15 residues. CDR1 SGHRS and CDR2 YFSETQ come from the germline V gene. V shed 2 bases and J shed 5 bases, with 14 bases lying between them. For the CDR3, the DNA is TGCGCCAGCAGCTTTTATCAGGGGTCCGAAAACATTCAGTACTTC. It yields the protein CASSFYQGSENIQYF.

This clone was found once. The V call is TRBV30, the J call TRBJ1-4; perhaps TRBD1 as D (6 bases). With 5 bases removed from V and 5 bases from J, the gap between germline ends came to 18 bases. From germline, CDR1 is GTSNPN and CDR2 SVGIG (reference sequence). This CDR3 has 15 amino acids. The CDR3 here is CAWARGGGANEKLFF. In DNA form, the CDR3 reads TGTGCCTGGGCTCGTGGAGGGGGTGCGAATGAAAAACTGTTTTTT.

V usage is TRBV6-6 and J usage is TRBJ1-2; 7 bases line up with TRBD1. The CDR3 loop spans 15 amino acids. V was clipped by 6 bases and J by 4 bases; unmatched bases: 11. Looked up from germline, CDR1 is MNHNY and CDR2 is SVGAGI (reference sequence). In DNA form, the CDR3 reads TGTGCCAGCAGCACACCAGGGGGGGGAGGCTATGGCTACACCTTC. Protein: CASSTPGGGGYGYTF.

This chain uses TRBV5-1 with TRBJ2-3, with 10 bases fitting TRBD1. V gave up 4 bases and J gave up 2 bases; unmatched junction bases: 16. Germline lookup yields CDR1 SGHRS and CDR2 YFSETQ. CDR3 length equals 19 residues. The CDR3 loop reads CASSPAIWSGQGFTDTQYF. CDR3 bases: TGCGCCAGCAGCCCCGCCATCTGGTCGGGACAGGGGTTCACAGATACGCAGTATTTT.

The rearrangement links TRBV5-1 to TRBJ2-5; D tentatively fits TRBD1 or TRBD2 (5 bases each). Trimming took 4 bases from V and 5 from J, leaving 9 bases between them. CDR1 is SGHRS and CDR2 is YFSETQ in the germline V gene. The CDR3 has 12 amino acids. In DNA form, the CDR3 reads TGCGCCAGCAGCCTGGGACCGGAGACCCAGTACTTC. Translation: CASSLGPETQYF.

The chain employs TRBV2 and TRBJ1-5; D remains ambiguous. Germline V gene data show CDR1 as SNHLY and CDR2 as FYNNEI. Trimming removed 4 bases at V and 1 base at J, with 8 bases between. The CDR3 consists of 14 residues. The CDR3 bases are TGTGCCAGCAGTGTATTAACGAGCAATCAGCCCCAGCATTTT. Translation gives CASSVLTSNQPQHF. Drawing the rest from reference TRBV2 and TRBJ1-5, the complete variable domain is EPEVTQTPSHQVTQMGQEVILRCVPISNHLYFYWYRQILGQKVEFLVSFYNNEISEKSEIFDDQFSVERPDGSNFTLKIRSTKLEDSAMYFCASSVLTSNQPQHFGDGTRLSIL.

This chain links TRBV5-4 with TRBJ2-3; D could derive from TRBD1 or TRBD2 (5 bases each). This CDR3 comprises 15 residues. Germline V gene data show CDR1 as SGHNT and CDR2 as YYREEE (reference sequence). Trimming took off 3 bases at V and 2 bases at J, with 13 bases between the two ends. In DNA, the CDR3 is TGTGCCAGCAGCTCGCCCGGGACGGACACAGATACGCAGTATTTT. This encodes CASSSPGTDTDTQYF.

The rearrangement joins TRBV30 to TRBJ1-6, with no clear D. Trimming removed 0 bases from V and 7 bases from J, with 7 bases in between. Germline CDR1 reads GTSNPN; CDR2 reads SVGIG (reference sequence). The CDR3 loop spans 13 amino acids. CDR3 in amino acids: CAWSVAENSPLHF. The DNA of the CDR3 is TGTGCCTGGAGTGTAGCGGAAAATTCACCCCTCCACTTT.

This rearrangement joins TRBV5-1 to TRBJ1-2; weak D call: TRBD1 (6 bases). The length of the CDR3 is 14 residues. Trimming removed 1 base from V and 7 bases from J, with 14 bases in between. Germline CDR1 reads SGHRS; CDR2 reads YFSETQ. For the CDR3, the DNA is TGCGCCAGCAGCTTGAAAGCAGGGGAGGGTGGCTACACCTTC. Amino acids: CASSLKAGEGGYTF.